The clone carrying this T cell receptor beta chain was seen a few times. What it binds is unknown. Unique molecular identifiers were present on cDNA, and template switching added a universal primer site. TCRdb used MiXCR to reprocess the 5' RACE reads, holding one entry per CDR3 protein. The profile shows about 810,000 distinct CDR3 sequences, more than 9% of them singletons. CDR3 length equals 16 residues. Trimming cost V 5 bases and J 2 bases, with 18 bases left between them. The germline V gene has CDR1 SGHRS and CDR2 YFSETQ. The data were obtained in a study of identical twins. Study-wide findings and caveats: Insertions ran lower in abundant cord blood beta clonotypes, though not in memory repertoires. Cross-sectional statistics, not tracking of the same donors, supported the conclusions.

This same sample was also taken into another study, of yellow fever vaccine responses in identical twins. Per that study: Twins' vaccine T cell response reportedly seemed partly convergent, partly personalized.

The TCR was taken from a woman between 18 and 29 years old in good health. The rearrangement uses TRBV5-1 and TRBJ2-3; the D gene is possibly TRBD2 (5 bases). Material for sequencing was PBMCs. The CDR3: CASSPRAASDTDTQYF. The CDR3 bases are TGCGCCAGCAGTCCGAGGGCAGCGAGTGACACAGATACGCAGTATTTT.